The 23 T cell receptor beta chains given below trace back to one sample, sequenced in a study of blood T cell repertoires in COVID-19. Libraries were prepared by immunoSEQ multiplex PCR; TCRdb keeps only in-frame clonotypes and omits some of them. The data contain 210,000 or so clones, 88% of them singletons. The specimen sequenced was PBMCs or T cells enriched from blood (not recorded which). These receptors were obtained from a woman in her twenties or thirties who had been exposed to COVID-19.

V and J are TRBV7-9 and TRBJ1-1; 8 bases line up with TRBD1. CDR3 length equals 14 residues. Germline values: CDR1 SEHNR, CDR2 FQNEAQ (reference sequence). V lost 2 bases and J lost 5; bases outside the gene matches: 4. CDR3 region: CASSLPTGDTEAFF. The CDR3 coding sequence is TGTGCCAGCAGCTTACCGACAGGGGATACTGAAGCTTTCTTT.

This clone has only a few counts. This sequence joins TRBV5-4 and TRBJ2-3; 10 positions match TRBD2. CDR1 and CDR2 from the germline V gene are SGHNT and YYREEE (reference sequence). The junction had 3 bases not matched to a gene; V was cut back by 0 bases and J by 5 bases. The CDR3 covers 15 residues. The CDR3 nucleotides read TGTGCCAGCAGCTTGGAAGCGGGAGGGCTAGATACGCAGTATTTT. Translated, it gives CASSLEAGGLDTQYF.

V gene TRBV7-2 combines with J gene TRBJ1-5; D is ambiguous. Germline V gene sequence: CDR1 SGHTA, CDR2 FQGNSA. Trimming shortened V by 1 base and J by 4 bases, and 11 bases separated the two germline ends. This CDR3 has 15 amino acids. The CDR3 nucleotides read TGTGCCAGCAGCTTAGACGGGGATTATAATCAGCCCCAGCATTTT. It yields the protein CASSLDGDYNQPQHF. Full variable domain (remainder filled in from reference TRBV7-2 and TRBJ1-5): GAGVSQSPSNKVTEKGKDVELRCDPISGHTALYWYRQSLGQGLEFLIYFQGNSAPDKSGLPSDRFSAERTGGSVSTLTIQRTQQEDSAVYLCASSLDGDYNQPQHFGDGTRLSIL.

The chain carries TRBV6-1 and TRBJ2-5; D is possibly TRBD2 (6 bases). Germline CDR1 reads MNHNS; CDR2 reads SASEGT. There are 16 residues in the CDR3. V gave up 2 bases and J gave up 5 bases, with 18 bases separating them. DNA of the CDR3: TGTGCCAGCAGTGAATTGGGGGGAGAAGCAGAGGAGACCCAGTACTTC. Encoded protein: CASSELGGEAEETQYF.

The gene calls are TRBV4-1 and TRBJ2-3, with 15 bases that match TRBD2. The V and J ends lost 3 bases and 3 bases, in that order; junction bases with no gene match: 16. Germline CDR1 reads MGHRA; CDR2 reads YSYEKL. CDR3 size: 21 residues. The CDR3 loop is CASSQTPTGLAGGVGTDTQYF. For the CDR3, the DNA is TGCGCCAGCAGCCAGACCCCGACAGGACTAGCGGGAGGGGTGGGAACAGATACGCAGTATTTT.

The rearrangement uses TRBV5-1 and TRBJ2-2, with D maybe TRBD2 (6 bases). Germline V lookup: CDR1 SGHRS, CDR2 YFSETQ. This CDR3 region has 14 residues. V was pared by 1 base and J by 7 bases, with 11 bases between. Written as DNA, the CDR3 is TGCGCCAGCAGCTTGCAAACTAGCCGCGGGGAGCTGTTTTTT. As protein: CASSLQTSRGELFF.

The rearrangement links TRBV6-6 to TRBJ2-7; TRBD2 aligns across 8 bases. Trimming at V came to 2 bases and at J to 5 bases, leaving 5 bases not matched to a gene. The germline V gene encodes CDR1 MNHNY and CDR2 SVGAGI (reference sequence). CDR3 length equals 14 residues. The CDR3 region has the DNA TGTGCCAGCAGTTACGAGCGGGAGAGCCACGAGCAGTACTTC. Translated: CASSYERESHEQYF.

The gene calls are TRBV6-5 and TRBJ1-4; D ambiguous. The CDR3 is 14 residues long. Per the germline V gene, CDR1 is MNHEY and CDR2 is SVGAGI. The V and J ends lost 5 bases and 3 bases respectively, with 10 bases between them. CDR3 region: CASSPDGANEKLFF. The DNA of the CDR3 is TGTGCCAGCAGTCCCGACGGAGCTAATGAAAAACTGTTTTTT.

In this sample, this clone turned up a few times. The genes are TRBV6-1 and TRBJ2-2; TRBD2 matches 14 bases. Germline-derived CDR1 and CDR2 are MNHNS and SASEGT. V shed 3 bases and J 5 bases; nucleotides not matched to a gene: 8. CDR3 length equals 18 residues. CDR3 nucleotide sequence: TGTGCCAGCAGTGACCCGGGACTAGCGGGAGTAGTAACCGGGGAGCTGTTTTTT. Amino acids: CASSDPGLAGVVTGELFF.

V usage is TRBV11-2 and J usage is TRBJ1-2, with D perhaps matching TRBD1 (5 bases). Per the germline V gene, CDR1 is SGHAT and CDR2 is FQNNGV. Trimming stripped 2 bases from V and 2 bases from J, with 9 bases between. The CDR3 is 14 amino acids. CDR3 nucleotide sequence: TGTGCCAGCAGCTTATCGGGGGTCAACTATGGCTACACCTTC. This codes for CASSLSGVNYGYTF.

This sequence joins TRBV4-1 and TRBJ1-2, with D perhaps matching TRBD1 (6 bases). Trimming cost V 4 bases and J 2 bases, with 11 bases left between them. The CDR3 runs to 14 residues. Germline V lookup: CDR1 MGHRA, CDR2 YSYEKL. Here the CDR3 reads CASSPAGVNYGYTF. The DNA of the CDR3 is TGCGCCAGCAGCCCCGCAGGGGTGAACTATGGCTACACCTTC.

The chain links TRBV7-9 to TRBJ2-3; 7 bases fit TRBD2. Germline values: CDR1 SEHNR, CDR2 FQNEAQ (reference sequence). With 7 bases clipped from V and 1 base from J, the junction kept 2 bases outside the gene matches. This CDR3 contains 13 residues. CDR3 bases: TGTGCCAGCACCCTAGCGGGCACAGATACGCAGTATTTT. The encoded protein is CASTLAGTDTQYF. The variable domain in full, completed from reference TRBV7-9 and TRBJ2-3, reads DTGVSQNPRHKITKRGQNVTFRCDPISEHNRLYWYRQTLGQGPEFLTYFQNEAQLEKSRLLSDRFSAERPKGSFSTLEIQRTEQGDSAMYLCASTLAGTDTQYFGPGTRLTVL.

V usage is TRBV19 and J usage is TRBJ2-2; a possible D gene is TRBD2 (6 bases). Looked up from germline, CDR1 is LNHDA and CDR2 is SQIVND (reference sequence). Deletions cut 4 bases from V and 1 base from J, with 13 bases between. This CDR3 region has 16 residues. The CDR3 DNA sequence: TGTGCCAGTAGTACTTTGGCGGGATTGAACACCGGGGAGCTGTTTTTT. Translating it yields CASSTLAGLNTGELFF.

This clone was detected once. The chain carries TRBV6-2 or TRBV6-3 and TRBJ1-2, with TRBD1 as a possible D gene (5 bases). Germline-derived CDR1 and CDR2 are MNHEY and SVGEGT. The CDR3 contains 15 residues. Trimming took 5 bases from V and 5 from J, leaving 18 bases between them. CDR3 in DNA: TGTGCCAGCAGTAACCCGACAGCGTTAGGATATGGCTACACCTTC. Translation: CASSNPTALGYGYTF.

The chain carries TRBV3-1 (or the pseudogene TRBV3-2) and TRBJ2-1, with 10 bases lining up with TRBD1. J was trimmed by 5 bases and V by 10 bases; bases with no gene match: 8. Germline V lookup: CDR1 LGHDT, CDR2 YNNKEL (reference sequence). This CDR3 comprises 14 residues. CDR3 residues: CAISDRGINNEQFF. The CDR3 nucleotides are TGTGCCATTTCGGACAGGGGGATTAACAATGAGCAGTTCTTC.

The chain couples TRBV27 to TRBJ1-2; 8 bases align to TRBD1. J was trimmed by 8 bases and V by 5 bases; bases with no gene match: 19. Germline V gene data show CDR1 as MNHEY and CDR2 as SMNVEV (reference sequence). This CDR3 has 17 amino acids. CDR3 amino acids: CASSPYPLGGQGAGYTF. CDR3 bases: TGTGCCAGCAGTCCATACCCCCTCGGGGGGCAGGGGGCCGGCTACACCTTC.

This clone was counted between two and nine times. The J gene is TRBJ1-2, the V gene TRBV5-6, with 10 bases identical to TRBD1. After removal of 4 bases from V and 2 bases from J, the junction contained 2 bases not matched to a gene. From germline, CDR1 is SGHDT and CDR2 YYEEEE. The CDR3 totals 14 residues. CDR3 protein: CASSADRGNYGYTF. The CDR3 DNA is TGTGCCAGCAGCGCGGACAGGGGGAACTATGGCTACACCTTC.

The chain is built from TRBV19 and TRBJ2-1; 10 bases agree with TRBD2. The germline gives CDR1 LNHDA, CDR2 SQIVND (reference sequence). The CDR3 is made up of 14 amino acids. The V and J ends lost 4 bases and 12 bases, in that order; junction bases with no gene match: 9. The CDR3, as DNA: TGTGCCAGTAGTACTGTCCTAGCGGGAGAGGTGCAGTTCTTC. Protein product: CASSTVLAGEVQFF.

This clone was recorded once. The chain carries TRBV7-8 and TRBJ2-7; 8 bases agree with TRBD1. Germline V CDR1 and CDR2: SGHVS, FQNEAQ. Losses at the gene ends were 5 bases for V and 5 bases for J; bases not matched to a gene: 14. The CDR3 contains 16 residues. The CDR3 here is CASSHYPRDRIHEQYF. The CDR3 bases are TGTGCCAGCAGCCACTACCCTCGGGACAGGATCCACGAGCAGTACTTC.

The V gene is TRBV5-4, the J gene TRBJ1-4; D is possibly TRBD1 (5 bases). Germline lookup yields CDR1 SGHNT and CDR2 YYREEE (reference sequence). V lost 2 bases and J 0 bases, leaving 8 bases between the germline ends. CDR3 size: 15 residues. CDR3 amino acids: CASSFDSATNEKLFF. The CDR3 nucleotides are TGTGCCAGCAGCTTCGACAGTGCAACTAATGAAAAACTGTTTTTT.

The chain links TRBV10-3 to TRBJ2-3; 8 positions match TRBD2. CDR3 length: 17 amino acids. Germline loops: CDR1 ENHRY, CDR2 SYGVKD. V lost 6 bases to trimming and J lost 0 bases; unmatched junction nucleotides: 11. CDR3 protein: CAISPGLALDSTDTQYF. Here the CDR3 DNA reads TGTGCCATCAGCCCAGGACTAGCCCTGGATAGCACAGATACGCAGTATTTT.

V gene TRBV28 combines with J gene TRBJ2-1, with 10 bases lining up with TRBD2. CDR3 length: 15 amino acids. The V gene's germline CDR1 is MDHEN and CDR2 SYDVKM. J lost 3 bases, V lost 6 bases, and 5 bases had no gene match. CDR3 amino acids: CASRLTSGYYNEQFF. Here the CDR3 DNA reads TGTGCCAGCAGGTTGACTAGCGGGTACTACAATGAGCAGTTCTTC.

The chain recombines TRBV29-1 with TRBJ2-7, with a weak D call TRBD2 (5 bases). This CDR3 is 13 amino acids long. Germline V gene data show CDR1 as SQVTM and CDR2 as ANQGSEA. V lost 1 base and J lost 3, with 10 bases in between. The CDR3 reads CSVEAGGVYEQYF. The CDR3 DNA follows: TGCAGCGTTGAAGCTGGAGGAGTCTACGAGCAGTACTTC.